The 25 T cell receptor beta chains below all came from one sample that was sequenced in a study of T cells in Graves' hyperthyroidism and ophthalmopathy. RNA transcripts were the template for amplifying TCR beta CDR3 regions. Initially, a first-round RT-PCR of the TCR CDR3 employed the HTBI primer set. In TCRdb, the multiplex PCR reads were re-called with MiXCR into one record per CDR3 protein. The table has approximately 200,000 distinct CDR3 sequences, approximately 16% seen once. Sequenced sample: blood. The receptors were sampled from a man aged 40-49 years with Graves' hyperthyroidism.

For this clonotype: This clone may be a read error of a much larger clone one base away. The CDR3 reads CSAREERADTDTQYF. CDR3 coding DNA: TGCAGTGCTAGAGAGGAGCGGGCGGATACAGATACGCAGTATTTT. The chain carries TRBV20-1 and TRBJ2-3; possibly TRBD2 for D (6 bases). Germline V gene sequence: CDR1 DFQATT, CDR2 SNEGSKA (reference sequence). This CDR3 is built from 15 residues. V lost 0 bases, J lost 3 bases, and 13 bases lay in between.

This clonotype came up many times. This sequence joins TRBV20-1 and TRBJ2-2; tentatively, D is TRBD2 (7 bases). Germline lookup yields CDR1 DFQATT and CDR2 SNEGSKA (reference sequence). This CDR3 has 15 amino acids. The V gene lost 2 bases and the J gene lost 1 base, with 11 bases spanning the gap. The chain's CDR3 is CSARTGGWNTGELFF. DNA for the CDR3: TGCAGTGCTAGAACGGGGGGCTGGAACACCGGGGAGCTGTTTTTT.

With regard to this clonotype: A read error may explain this, as a much larger clone is one base away. J is TRBJ2-7 and V is TRBV28; D may be TRBD2 (5 bases). The V gene lost 4 bases and the J gene lost 5 bases, with 12 bases spanning the gap. The germline V gene encodes CDR1 MDHEN and CDR2 SYDVKM. The CDR3 is made up of 13 amino acids. The CDR3 is CASSSLRVNEQYF. The DNA for the CDR3 is TGTGCCAGCAGTTCCTTGAGGGTTAACGAGCAGTACTTC. The complete variable domain, with remaining parts taken from reference TRBV28 and TRBJ2-7, reads DVKVTQSSRYLVKRTGEKVFLECVQDMDHENMFWYRQDPGLGLRLIYFSYDVKMKEKGDIPEGYSVSREKKERFSLILESASTNQTSMYLCASSSLRVNEQYFGPGTRLTVT.

V gene TRBV5-8 combines with J gene TRBJ2-1, with TRBD1 identical over 8 bases. With 0 bases clipped from V and 1 base from J, the junction kept 3 bases outside the gene matches. CDR3 length equals 16 residues. Germline V gene sequence: CDR1 SGHTS, CDR2 YDEGEE. This CDR3 reads CASSLGTGSSYNEQFF. The DNA for the CDR3 is TGTGCCAGCAGCTTGGGGACAGGGTCGTCCTACAATGAGCAGTTCTTC. The full variable domain, rest sourced from reference TRBV5-8 and TRBJ2-1, is EAGVTQSPTHLIKTRGQQATLRCSPISGHTSVYWYQQALGLGLQFLLWYDEGEERNRGNFPPRFSGRQFPNYSSELNVNALELEDSALYLCASSLGTGSSYNEQFFGPGTRLTVL.

The rearrangement uses TRBV28 and TRBJ2-1; the D is unclear. Germline assignment: CDR1 MDHEN and CDR2 SYDVKM. V dropped 2 bases and J dropped 10 bases, with 12 bases sitting between them. CDR3 length: 13 residues. Written as DNA, the CDR3 is TGTGCCAGCAGTTTAGTAGACTGGGGAGAGCAGTTCTTC. Encoded protein: CASSLVDWGEQFF.

This clonotype showed up many times. The chain uses TRBV6-2 or TRBV6-3 and TRBJ2-5, with 10 bases identical to TRBD1. CDR1 is MNHEY, CDR2 SVGEGT, per germline. The V gene end was trimmed by 6 bases and the J gene end by 2 bases; junction bases not matched to a gene: 6. The CDR3 length is 15 residues. CDR3 bases: TGTGCCAGCAGCTACCCGGGACAGGGGCAAGAGACCCAGTACTTC. It codes for CASSYPGQGQETQYF.

This clonotype appeared many times. V gene TRBV28 combines with J gene TRBJ1-2; TRBD1 might be the D (6 bases). Germline V CDR1 and CDR2: MDHEN, SYDVKM. Between the trimmed V and J ends, which lost 5 bases and 8 bases, there was a span of 18 bases. The CDR3 extends over 14 amino acids. For the CDR3, the DNA is TGTGCCAGCAGTCCTATCAGGGGAAGTTACGGCTACACCTTC. Its translation: CASSPIRGSYGYTF.

This clonotype was picked up many times. The chain joins TRBV27 to TRBJ1-5; D unclear. This CDR3 is 12 amino acids long. CDR1 and CDR2 from the germline V gene are MNHEY and SMNVEV (reference sequence). Trimming shortened V by 3 bases and J by 3 bases, and 3 bases separated the two germline ends. CDR3 residues: CASSFYNQPQHF. The CDR3 coding sequence is TGTGCCAGCAGTTTTTACAATCAGCCCCAGCATTTT.

This clonotype has a count of ten or more. This chain connects TRBV30 to TRBJ1-1; TRBD1 is a possible D gene (5 bases). This CDR3 comprises 13 residues. Trimming stripped 0 bases from V and 1 base from J, with 6 bases between. CDR1 and CDR2 (germline): GTSNPN, SVGIG (reference sequence). The CDR3, as DNA: TGTGCCTGGAGTGTTGACAGGAACACTGAAGCTTTCTTT. This codes for CAWSVDRNTEAFF.

This clonotype was found many times. This chain uses TRBV28 with TRBJ2-1; 9 bases fit TRBD1. V was pared by 6 bases and J by 8 bases, with 8 bases of the junction left unmatched. CDR1 and CDR2 (germline): MDHEN, SYDVKM. The CDR3 extends over 14 amino acids. The CDR3, as DNA: TGTGCCAGCAGCCGGGACAGGGATCGAGATGAGCAGTTCTTC. This gives the protein CASSRDRDRDEQFF.

The chain links TRBV18 to TRBJ2-3; 7 nucleotides line up with TRBD2. The junction had 12 bases not matched to a gene; V was cut back by 8 bases and J by 7 bases. Germline CDR1 is KGHSH and CDR2 is LQKENI. The CDR3 extends over 14 amino acids. The CDR3 nucleotides read TGTGCCAGCAGGAGCGCGGGGGTCCAGTATACGCAGTATTTT. Encoded protein: CASRSAGVQYTQYF.

A single count supports this clonotype. The chain uses TRBV7-3 and TRBJ2-7, with no clear D. Germline values: CDR1 SGHTA, CDR2 FQGTGA. This CDR3 has 13 residues. The V gene lost 5 bases and the J gene lost 5 bases, with 13 bases spanning the gap. CDR3 loop: CASSPAGRNEQYF. As DNA, the CDR3 is TGTGCCAGCAGCCCGGCTGGAAGAAACGAGCAGTACTTC.

This clonotype was seen repeatedly, ten times or more. The CDR3 region has the DNA TGTGCCAGCAGCCCAAGAACGGGGACAGGGAACACTGAAGCTTTCTTT. It translates to CASSPRTGTGNTEAFF. The chain carries TRBV3-1 and TRBJ1-1, with TRBD1 matching 8 bases. The CDR3 is 16 residues long. V dropped 4 bases and J dropped 1; count of bases not matched to a gene: 8. Per germline, CDR1 LGHDT and CDR2 YNNKEL (reference sequence).

This clonotype was seen ten or more times. V usage is TRBV4-3 and J usage is TRBJ2-3; the D is unclear. This CDR3 comprises 14 residues. Germline CDR1 LGHNA, CDR2 YSLEER. V was shortened by 4 bases and J by 0 bases, with 8 bases between the two germline ends. CDR3 amino acids: CASSPHRSTDTQYF. The CDR3, as DNA: TGCGCCAGCAGCCCCCACAGAAGCACAGATACGCAGTATTTT.

This clonotype occurred a few times. The CDR3 nucleotides are TGTGCCAGCAGTTACAGGAACAGGAGGTCACCCCTCCACTTT. Translating gives CASSYRNRRSPLHF. The V call is TRBV6-5, the J call TRBJ1-6; D possibly corresponds to TRBD1 (5 bases). Trimming left V 2 bases short and J 10 bases short, with 12 bases between. The CDR3 contains 14 residues. Germline CDR1 is MNHEY and CDR2 is SVGAGI.

CDR3 residues: CASSSGWGNQPQHF. The CDR3 region has the DNA TGTGCCAGCAGCTCGGGATGGGGCAATCAGCCCCAGCATTTT. The V and J genes are TRBV7-9 and TRBJ1-5, with D uncertain. This CDR3 spans 14 amino acids. Deletions cut 4 bases from V and 2 bases from J, with 9 bases between. The V gene's germline CDR1 is SEHNR and CDR2 FQNEAQ (reference sequence).

This clonotype was detected ten times or more. V is TRBV7-9 and J is TRBJ1-1; D is undetermined. V was clipped by 2 bases and J by 11 bases, with 15 bases between them. Per germline, CDR1 SEHNR and CDR2 FQNEAQ (reference sequence). The CDR3 is 13 amino acids. CDR3 DNA sequence: TGTGCCAGCAGCTTACGACATGGTGAATCGGCTTTCTTT. Translation: CASSLRHGESAFF. The full variable domain, in which reference TRBV7-9 and TRBJ1-1 provide the parts outside the CDR3, is DTGVSQNPRHKITKRGQNVTFRCDPISEHNRLYWYRQTLGQGPEFLTYFQNEAQLEKSRLLSDRFSAERPKGSFSTLEIQRTEQGDSAMYLCASSLRHGESAFFGQGTRLTVV.

This chain links TRBV24-1 with TRBJ2-1; D is possibly TRBD1 (6 bases). The CDR3 has 13 residues. The V end was cut by 7 bases, the J end by 0 bases, with 6 bases between. Germline V gene sequence: CDR1 KGHDR, CDR2 SFDVKD. The CDR3 loop reads CATRDSSYNEQFF. CDR3 in DNA: TGTGCCACCAGGGACAGCTCCTACAATGAGCAGTTCTTC.

This clonotype was seen repeatedly, ten times or more. The genes are TRBV12-3 or TRBV12-4 and TRBJ2-7, with D perhaps assigned TRBD1 or TRBD2 (5 bases each). The V end was cut by 8 bases, the J end by 4 bases, with 12 bases between. There are 12 residues in the CDR3. CDR3 protein: CASGAGSYEQYF. CDR3 nucleotide sequence: TGTGCCAGCGGGGCAGGGAGTTACGAGCAGTACTTC.

This clonotype was observed a few times. The chain combines TRBV4-1 with TRBJ1-2; TRBD1 agrees at 7 bases. J gave up 0 bases and V 7 bases, and 8 bases lay outside the gene matches. CDR1 is MGHRA, CDR2 YSYEKL, per germline. The CDR3 consists of 15 residues. The CDR3 nucleotides read TGCGCCAGCAATCCGGGACAGCCCGCTAACTATGGCTACACCTTC. This codes for CASNPGQPANYGYTF.

This clonotype came up many times. The chain uses TRBV20-1 and TRBJ2-5; tentatively, D is TRBD2 (7 bases). V lost 1 base and J lost 4, with 22 bases in between. The CDR3 is 17 residues long. CDR1 is DFQATT and CDR2 is SNEGSKA in the germline V gene (reference sequence). CDR3 DNA sequence: TGCAGTGCTAGAGTCCGGGGGGCGCAGGTGATGTTAGAGACCCAGTACTTC. It yields the protein CSARVRGAQVMLETQYF.

The rearrangement joins TRBV30 to TRBJ2-5, with 10 bases fitting TRBD1. The V gene end was trimmed by 0 bases and the J gene end by 3 bases; junction bases not matched to a gene: 1. Germline V gene data show CDR1 as GTSNPN and CDR2 as SVGIG (reference sequence). The CDR3 length is 14 residues. In DNA, the CDR3 is TGTGCCTGGAGTGTGGGACAGGGGAAAGAGACCCAGTACTTC. It is translated as CAWSVGQGKETQYF.

The chain has TRBV19 and TRBJ1-1; 8 bases align to TRBD1. In germline, CDR1 is LNHDA, CDR2 SQIVND (reference sequence). This CDR3 region has 16 residues. V shed 8 bases and J 0 bases; nucleotides not matched to a gene: 11. The CDR3 DNA reads TGTGCCAGTCGTCCCGGGACAGGCTCCATGAACACTGAAGCTTTCTTT. Amino acid sequence: CASRPGTGSMNTEAFF.

This clonotype was counted ten times or more. The chain joins TRBV7-2 to TRBJ2-7; D not resolved. The germline gives CDR1 SGHTA, CDR2 FQGNSA. This CDR3 comprises 13 residues. The V end lost 2 bases, the J end lost 2 bases, and 7 bases lay between the germline ends. In DNA form, the CDR3 reads TGTGCCAGCAGCTTACAGGAACCCTACGAGCAGTACTTC. This codes for CASSLQEPYEQYF.

This clonotype has ten or more counts. This sequence joins TRBV5-1 and TRBJ1-1, with unresolved D. Germline values: CDR1 SGHRS, CDR2 YFSETQ. V lost 0 bases and J lost 7, with 4 bases in between. The CDR3 has 11 residues. Here the CDR3 reads CASSLAHEAFF. The CDR3 DNA follows: TGCGCCAGCAGCTTGGCACATGAAGCTTTCTTT.